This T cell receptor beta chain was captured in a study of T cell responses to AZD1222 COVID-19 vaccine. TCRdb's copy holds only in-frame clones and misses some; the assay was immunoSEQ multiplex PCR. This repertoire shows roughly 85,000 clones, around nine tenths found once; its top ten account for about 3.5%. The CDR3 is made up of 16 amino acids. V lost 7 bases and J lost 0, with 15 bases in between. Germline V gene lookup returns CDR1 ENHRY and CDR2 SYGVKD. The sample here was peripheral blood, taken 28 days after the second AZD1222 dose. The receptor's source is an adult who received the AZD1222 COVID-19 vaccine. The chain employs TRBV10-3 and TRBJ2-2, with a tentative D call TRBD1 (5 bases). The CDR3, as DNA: TGTGCCATCACCACCGACAGCTTCGCGAACACCGGGGAGCTGTTTTTT. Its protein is CAITTDSFANTGELFF.